This passage covers 23 T cell receptor beta chains from one sample sequenced in a study of monozygotic twins with inflammatory bowel disease. TCRdb re-called the 5' RACE reads, yielding one record per CDR3 amino acid sequence without DNA. The sample has around 410,000 distinct CDR3 sequences. Specimen: blood. These receptors were obtained from a human donor with ulcerative colitis or Crohn's disease, or a healthy co-twin of an affected twin (not recorded which).

The CDR3 spells CASKGTGSGNTIYF. The rearrangement uses TRBV27 and TRBJ1-3; TCRdb selects TRBD1, and the lack of DNA leaves this call unchecked. CDR1 MNHEY and CDR2 SMNVEV come from the germline V gene (reference sequence). The CDR3 covers 14 residues.

The CDR3 spells CASSPGEEEETQYF. This chain uses TRBV5-4 with TRBJ2-5. CDR1 and CDR2 (germline): SGHNT, YYREEE (reference sequence). The CDR3 has 14 residues. Full variable domain (remainder filled in from reference TRBV5-4 and TRBJ2-5): ETGVTQSPTHLIKTRGQQVTLRCSSQSGHNTVSWYQQALGQGPQFIFQYYREEENGRGNFPPRFSGLQFPNYSSELNVNALELDDSALYLCASSPGEEEETQYFGPGTRLLVL.

This chain links TRBV15 with TRBJ1-4. CDR1 is LNHNV, CDR2 YYDKDF, per germline (reference sequence). This CDR3 has 15 amino acids. The CDR3 region is CATAAKGGANEKLFF.

The genes are TRBV7-2 and TRBJ2-2; without DNA, the TCRdb call of TRBD2 cannot be checked. The CDR3 totals 14 residues. CDR1 SGHTA and CDR2 FQGNSA come from the germline V gene. The CDR3 reads CASSLVGLTGELFF.

The chain recombines TRBV28 with TRBJ2-5. The germline V gene has CDR1 MDHEN and CDR2 SYDVKM. The CDR3 sequence is 14 residues long. The CDR3 loop reads CASSPVETGWTQYF.

The chain links TRBV7-2 to TRBJ2-1; TCRdb selects TRBD2, and the lack of DNA leaves this call unchecked. The CDR3 has 15 amino acids. From germline, CDR1 is SGHTA and CDR2 FQGNSA. CDR3 in amino acids: CASSNSGRNRNEQFF.

This chain joins TRBV12-3 or TRBV12-4 and TRBJ1-1; the TCRdb call, TRBD1, lacks DNA for checking. CDR3 length: 16 residues. The CDR3 loop reads CASSPQGAVHNTEAFF.

This rearrangement joins TRBV7-9 to TRBJ2-7; TCRdb proposes TRBD1, but this gene call is untestable without DNA. Germline-derived CDR1 and CDR2 are SEHNR and FQNEAQ (reference sequence). This CDR3 region has 15 residues. The CDR3 sequence is CASSLVGTGADEQYF.

The chain carries TRBV20-1 and TRBJ2-1; the TCRdb D gene call, TRBD1, has no DNA to confirm it. The CDR3 length is 16 residues. CDR1 and CDR2 (germline): DFQATT, SNEGSKA (reference sequence). The CDR3 sequence is CSARDFLGGSYNEQFF.

The chain combines TRBV20-1 with TRBJ2-5; TCRdb lists TRBD2, though no DNA is available to test this call. The CDR3 runs 13 residues. Germline V gives CDR1 DFQATT, CDR2 SNEGSKA (reference sequence). The chain's CDR3 is CSARMEVEETQYF.

This chain joins TRBV7-2 and TRBJ2-6; checking the TCRdb D call of TRBD1 is not possible without DNA. From germline, CDR1 is SGHTA and CDR2 FQGNSA. The CDR3 has 20 residues. Here the CDR3 reads CASSLAWDRGRHSGANVLTF.

The chain has TRBV5-1 and TRBJ2-1; TCRdb returns TRBD2, unconfirmable since there is no DNA. The CDR3 contains 14 residues. CDR1 SGHRS and CDR2 YFSETQ come from the germline V gene. The CDR3 sequence is CASSLGGSSSEQFF.

The chain joins TRBV5-1 to TRBJ1-2; TCRdb's D call, TRBD1, is unchecked because there is no DNA. Germline V lookup: CDR1 SGHRS, CDR2 YFSETQ. The CDR3 is 15 amino acids. The CDR3 here is CASSLDRGDPYGYTF.

The chain uses TRBV5-6 and TRBJ2-1. The CDR3 loop spans 15 amino acids. Germline V lookup: CDR1 SGHDT, CDR2 YYEEEE. The CDR3 loop reads CASSFQRTSYNEQFF.

The chain links TRBV6-2 or TRBV6-3 to TRBJ1-5. This CDR3 comprises 17 residues. In germline, CDR1 is MNHEY, CDR2 SVGEGT. The CDR3 loop reads CASSHTRTAYSNQPQHF.

The rearrangement joins TRBV27 to TRBJ2-1; TCRdb's D call of TRBD2 is untestable without DNA. The CDR3 extends over 16 amino acids. CDR1 MNHEY and CDR2 SMNVEV come from the germline V gene (reference sequence). CDR3: CASSLFETSGDNEQFF.

The chain employs TRBV18 and TRBJ2-7; TCRdb's D call, TRBD1, is unchecked because there is no DNA. Per germline, CDR1 KGHSH and CDR2 LQKENI. The CDR3 is 16 amino acids. The CDR3 reads CASSPLGTGVSYEQYF.

The rearrangement uses TRBV2 and TRBJ1-1. CDR1 and CDR2 from the germline V gene are SNHLY and FYNNEI. The CDR3 extends over 15 amino acids. CDR3: CASIDGEYMNTEAFF.

The rearrangement joins TRBV7-2 to TRBJ1-6; TCRdb reports TRBD1, a call that lacks DNA to check it against. The CDR3 is 14 amino acids. The germline V gene has CDR1 SGHTA and CDR2 FQGNSA. CDR3 loop: CASSLGGYNSPLHF.

V and J are TRBV27 and TRBJ2-7; TCRdb's D call, TRBD2, is unchecked because there is no DNA. The V gene's germline CDR1 is MNHEY and CDR2 SMNVEV (reference sequence). CDR3 length: 15 amino acids. CDR3: CASSLSLAGFYEQYF.

The chain employs TRBV7-2 and TRBJ1-4. This CDR3 comprises 17 residues. Per germline, CDR1 SGHTA and CDR2 FQGNSA. The CDR3 region is CASSLAPTSSVGEKLFF.

This rearrangement joins TRBV20-1 to TRBJ2-1; with no DNA, the TCRdb D assignment of TRBD2 cannot be verified. Germline lookup yields CDR1 DFQATT and CDR2 SNEGSKA (reference sequence). The CDR3 runs to 21 residues. This chain's CDR3 is CSAIPPWTSGGAVSSYNEQFF.

The chain carries TRBV11-2 and TRBJ2-7; the D call of TRBD2 rests on TCRdb alone, since no DNA is present to check it. This CDR3 has 14 amino acids. Germline-derived CDR1 and CDR2 are SGHAT and FQNNGV. This CDR3 is CASSYSGGTYEQYF.